This T cell receptor (beta chain) was profiled in a study of blood T cell repertoires in COVID-19. Overall study context: The study drew acute and convalescent COVID-19 samples from the United States, Italy and Spain.

Germline-derived CDR1 and CDR2 are SNHLY and FYNNEI. Trimming at V came to 5 bases and at J to 3 bases, leaving 1 base not matched to a gene. This CDR3 spans 13 amino acids. Assay used: immunoSEQ multiplex PCR; TCRdb lists only in-frame clones, some missing. This sample has roughly 240,000 clones, with roughly 83% found just once. Seattle cases were enrolled at active infection and followed longitudinally. What was sequenced was peripheral blood. This chain joins TRBV2 and TRBJ1-2, with TRBD1 identical over 9 bases. The source of this sequence is an elderly woman with COVID-19, enrolled during active disease. The CDR3 region has the DNA TGTGCCAGCAGTACAGGGGGCTACTATGGCTACACCTTC. This codes for CASSTGGYYGYTF.